Listed below are T cell receptor beta chains from one sample, sequenced in a study of tumor-infiltrating lymphocytes in oesophageal squamous cell carcinoma. TCRdb recomputed calls from the PCR reads with MiXCR, one row per CDR3 protein. The sample contains over 3,500 distinct CDR3 sequences, 11% to 15% of which appear only once. The material sequenced was esophageal tumor tissue. Receptors originate from a male donor with esophageal squamous cell carcinoma. Both conserved end residues are part of each CDR3. The D gene is left open where the match is weak. Rows may omit the clone size; those that give it use once, few, many or a size class.

V gene: TRBV2; D gene: .; J gene: TRBJ1-5; clone size: .; CDR3 DNA: TGTGCCAGCCGTCTTCCGGGTTTCAATCAGCCCCAGCATTTT; CDR3 protein: CASRLPGFNQPQHF
V gene: TRBV11-2; D gene: .; J gene: TRBJ1-4; clone size: medium-sized; CDR3 DNA: TGTGCCAGCAGCTTGCGCGGGGAAAAACTGTTTTTT; CDR3 protein: CASSLRGEKLFF
V gene: TRBV6-1; D gene: .; J gene: TRBJ1-5; clone size: many; CDR3 DNA: TGTGCCAGCAGCCCTAGAACGAGCATAGGTAGCAATCAGCCCCAGCATTTT; CDR3 protein: CASSPRTSIGSNQPQHF
V gene: TRBV10-1; D gene: TRBD2; J gene: TRBJ2-3; clone size: many; CDR3 DNA: TGCGCCAGCAGTGAGTGCGGGACTAGCGGGGGGCAATGCACAGATACGCAGTATTTT; CDR3 protein: CASSECGTSGGQCTDTQYF
V gene: TRBV7-9; D gene: .; J gene: TRBJ2-1; clone size: many; CDR3 DNA: TGTGCCAGCAGCACCCGTGGGAATGAGCAGTTCTTC; CDR3 protein: CASSTRGNEQFF
V gene: TRBV6-1; D gene: .; J gene: TRBJ1-2; clone size: medium-sized; CDR3 DNA: TGTGCCAGCAGTTATACCCCTAACTATGGCTACACCTTC; CDR3 protein: CASSYTPNYGYTF
V gene: TRBV5-1; D gene: .; J gene: TRBJ1-3; clone size: many; CDR3 DNA: TGCGCCAGCAGCTTCTCCGAGGCGGGAAACACCATATATTTT; CDR3 protein: CASSFSEAGNTIYF
V gene: TRBV6-7; D gene: .; J gene: TRBJ2-7; clone size: few; CDR3 DNA: TGTGCCAGCAGCGACAGTCCCCTCTCCTACGAGCAGTACTTC; CDR3 protein: CASSDSPLSYEQYF
V gene: TRBV19; D gene: TRBD1; J gene: TRBJ2-7; clone size: many; CDR3 DNA: TGTGCCAGTAGTTACAGACAGGGGAGACTAACCTACGAGCAGTACTTC; CDR3 protein: CASSYRQGRLTYEQYF
V gene: TRBV12-3/TRBV12-4; D gene: TRBD2; J gene: TRBJ2-3; clone size: .; CDR3 DNA: TGTGCCAGCAGCCAGACTAGCGGGGCCCTCACAGATACGCAGTATTTT; CDR3 protein: CASSQTSGALTDTQYF
V gene: TRBV5-5; D gene: .; J gene: TRBJ1-1; clone size: many; CDR3 DNA: TGTGCCAGCAGCTTGCCGGGTAACACTGAAGCTTTCTTT; CDR3 protein: CASSLPGNTEAFF
V gene: TRBV5-1; D gene: TRBD1; J gene: TRBJ2-7; clone size: many; CDR3 DNA: TGCGCCAGCAGCGCCGCCGGGACAGACTACGAGCAGTACTTC; CDR3 protein: CASSAAGTDYEQYF
V gene: TRBV5-1; D gene: TRBD1; J gene: TRBJ2-5; clone size: many; CDR3 DNA: TGCGCCAGCAGCTTGGTGGGACAGGGGGTTTTGAAGACCCAGTACTTC; CDR3 protein: CASSLVGQGVLKTQYF
V gene: TRBV24-1; D gene: .; J gene: TRBJ2-7; clone size: many; CDR3 DNA: TGTGCCACCGCGGACCGCTACGAGCAGTACTTC; CDR3 protein: CATADRYEQYF
V gene: TRBV5-1; D gene: TRBD1; J gene: TRBJ2-4; clone size: .; CDR3 DNA: TGCGCCAGCGGCTTGGTAACAGGGGAATCGCCCCTCCACTTC; CDR3 protein: CASGLVTGESPLHF
V gene: TRBV27; D gene: .; J gene: TRBJ1-5; clone size: many; CDR3 DNA: TGTGCCAGCAGTTTATCGCAGTATAGCAATCAGCCCCAGCATTTT; CDR3 protein: CASSLSQYSNQPQHF
V gene: TRBV28; D gene: .; J gene: TRBJ1-1; clone size: many; CDR3 DNA: TGTGCCAGCAGCTCTGTCCTTTCAGGGCAGGTGGCTGAAGCTTTCTTT; CDR3 protein: CASSSVLSGQVAEAFF
V gene: TRBV4-1; D gene: .; J gene: TRBJ1-2; clone size: many; CDR3 DNA: TGCGCCAGCAGCCAACATATCAGGGCGCGAGGCTACACCTTC; CDR3 protein: CASSQHIRARGYTF
V gene: TRBV11-2; D gene: .; J gene: TRBJ2-5; clone size: medium-sized; CDR3 DNA: TGTGCCAGCAGCTTAGGAGGGAAAGAGACCCAGTACTTC; CDR3 protein: CASSLGGKETQYF
V gene: TRBV10-3; D gene: .; J gene: TRBJ2-6; clone size: .; CDR3 DNA: TGTGCCATCAGTGAAAGGGGAGGACGCCAGGGGACTTTC; CDR3 protein: CAISERGGRQGTF
V gene: TRBV2; D gene: TRBD1; J gene: TRBJ1-5; clone size: .; CDR3 DNA: TGTGCCAGCAGTGCTGGGGGACAGGGGGCACAGCCCCAGCATTTT; CDR3 protein: CASSAGGQGAQPQHF
V gene: TRBV12-3/TRBV12-4; D gene: .; J gene: TRBJ2-7; clone size: medium-sized; CDR3 DNA: TGTGCCAGCAGTGCCCAGGGTGGGGTTTACGAGCAGTACTTC; CDR3 protein: CASSAQGGVYEQYF
V gene: TRBV6-6; D gene: .; J gene: TRBJ1-1; clone size: many; CDR3 DNA: TGTGCCAGCAGTTACGAGACAGAACGAACTGAAGCTTTCTTT; CDR3 protein: CASSYETERTEAFF
V gene: TRBV7-8; D gene: .; J gene: TRBJ2-5; clone size: large; CDR3 DNA: TGTGCCAGCAGCATCGGGGGCCAAGAGACCCAGTACTTC; CDR3 protein: CASSIGGQETQYF
V gene: TRBV11-2; D gene: TRBD1; J gene: TRBJ2-7; clone size: medium-sized; CDR3 DNA: TGTGCCAGCAGTCCCTGGGCTGACAGGGGCTACGAGCAGTACTTC; CDR3 protein: CASSPWADRGYEQYF
V gene: TRBV7-2; D gene: .; J gene: TRBJ2-6; clone size: .; CDR3 DNA: TGTGCCAGCGAGGCGGGACGGACGAATTCACCCCTCCACTTC; CDR3 protein: CASEAGRTNSPLHF
V gene: TRBV11-3; D gene: TRBD1; J gene: TRBJ1-1; clone size: many; CDR3 DNA: TGTGCCAGCACGATCGGTAACAGGGGGACTGAAGCTTTCTTT; CDR3 protein: CASTIGNRGTEAFF
V gene: TRBV12-3/TRBV12-4; D gene: TRBD1; J gene: TRBJ1-5; clone size: many; CDR3 DNA: TGTGCCAGCAGTTCGGGACAGGGATTTCAGCCCCAGCATTTT; CDR3 protein: CASSSGQGFQPQHF
V gene: TRBV6-1; D gene: .; J gene: TRBJ1-5; clone size: many; CDR3 DNA: TGTGCCAGCAGTGAGACAGAGAGTCAGCCCCAGCATTTT; CDR3 protein: CASSETESQPQHF
V gene: TRBV11-2; D gene: .; J gene: TRBJ2-5; clone size: many; CDR3 DNA: TGTGCCAGCAGCCCCGGGGAGCGAGAGACCCAGTACTTC; CDR3 protein: CASSPGERETQYF
V gene: TRBV7-6; D gene: TRBD2; J gene: TRBJ2-7; clone size: medium-sized; CDR3 DNA: TGTGCCAGCAGCTTAGGGGCTAGCGGGGGAGCAGGCGAGCAGTACTTC; CDR3 protein: CASSLGASGGAGEQYF
V gene: TRBV18; D gene: .; J gene: TRBJ2-1; clone size: .; CDR3 DNA: TGTGCCAGCTCACCCGGGGACAATGAGCAGTTCTTC; CDR3 protein: CASSPGDNEQFF
V gene: TRBV27; D gene: .; J gene: TRBJ2-7; clone size: few; CDR3 DNA: TGTGCCAGTCGCATGGGGCCCTCCTACGAGCAGTACTTC; CDR3 protein: CASRMGPSYEQYF
V gene: TRBV6-1; D gene: .; J gene: TRBJ1-1; clone size: many; CDR3 DNA: TGTGCCAGCAGAGCATACCTTGGGGACACTGAAGCTTTCTTT; CDR3 protein: CASRAYLGDTEAFF
V gene: TRBV10-3; D gene: TRBD1; J gene: TRBJ1-2; clone size: many; CDR3 DNA: TGTGCCATCAGTGGACAGGGTGATCCTTCCTATGGCTACACCTTC; CDR3 protein: CAISGQGDPSYGYTF
V gene: TRBV19; D gene: .; J gene: TRBJ1-5; clone size: many; CDR3 DNA: TGTGCCAGTAGTTCCCGGACACCGGGAGTGGGCAATCAGCCCCAGCATTTT; CDR3 protein: CASSSRTPGVGNQPQHF